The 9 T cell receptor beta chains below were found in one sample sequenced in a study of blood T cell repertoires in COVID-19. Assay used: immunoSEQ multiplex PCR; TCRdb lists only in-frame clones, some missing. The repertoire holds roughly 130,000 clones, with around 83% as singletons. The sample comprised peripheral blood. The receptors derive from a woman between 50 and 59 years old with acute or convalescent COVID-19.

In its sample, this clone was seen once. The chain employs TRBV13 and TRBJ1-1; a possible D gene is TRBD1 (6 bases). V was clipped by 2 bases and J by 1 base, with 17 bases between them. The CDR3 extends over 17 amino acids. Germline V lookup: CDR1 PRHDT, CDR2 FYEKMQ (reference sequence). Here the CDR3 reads CASSLFYPGGRNTEAFF. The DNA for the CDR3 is TGTGCCAGCAGCTTATTTTACCCGGGGGGGCGGAACACTGAAGCTTTCTTT.

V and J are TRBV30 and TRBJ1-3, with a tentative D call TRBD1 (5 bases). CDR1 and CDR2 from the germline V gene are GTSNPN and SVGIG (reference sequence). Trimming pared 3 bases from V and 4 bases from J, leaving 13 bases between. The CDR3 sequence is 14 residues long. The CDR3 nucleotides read TGTGCCTGGAGAGGACGGACAAAAGGAAACACCATATATTTT. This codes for CAWRGRTKGNTIYF.

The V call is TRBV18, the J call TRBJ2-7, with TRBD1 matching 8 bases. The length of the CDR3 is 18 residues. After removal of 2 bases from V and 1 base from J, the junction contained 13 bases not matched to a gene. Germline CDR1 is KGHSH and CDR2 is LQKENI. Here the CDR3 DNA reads TGTGCCAGCTCACCATCCCCCACGGACAGGGCCTTTTCCTACGAGCAGTACTTC. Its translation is CASSPSPTDRAFSYEQYF.

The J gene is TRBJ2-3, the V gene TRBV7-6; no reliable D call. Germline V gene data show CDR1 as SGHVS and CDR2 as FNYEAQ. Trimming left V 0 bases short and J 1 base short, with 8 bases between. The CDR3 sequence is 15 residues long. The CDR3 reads CASSLARQGTDTQYF. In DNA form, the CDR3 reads TGTGCCAGCAGCTTAGCCCGTCAGGGCACAGATACGCAGTATTTT.

The CDR3 bases are TGCGCCAGCAGCTCGGGACTAGCGGGGCTCGATGTGTTGGAGACCCAGTACTTC. This encodes CASSSGLAGLDVLETQYF. V usage is TRBV5-1 and J usage is TRBJ2-5, with 13 nucleotides matching TRBD2. The V gene end was trimmed by 3 bases and the J gene end by 5 bases; junction bases not matched to a gene: 13. Germline lookup yields CDR1 SGHRS and CDR2 YFSETQ. The CDR3 length is 18 residues.

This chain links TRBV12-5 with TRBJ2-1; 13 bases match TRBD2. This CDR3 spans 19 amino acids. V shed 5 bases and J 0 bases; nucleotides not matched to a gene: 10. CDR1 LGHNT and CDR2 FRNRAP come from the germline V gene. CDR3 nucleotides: TGTGCTAGTGGTCAAGGGGGACTAGCGGGGCTAAGCTCCTACAATGAGCAGTTCTTC. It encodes CASGQGGLAGLSSYNEQFF.

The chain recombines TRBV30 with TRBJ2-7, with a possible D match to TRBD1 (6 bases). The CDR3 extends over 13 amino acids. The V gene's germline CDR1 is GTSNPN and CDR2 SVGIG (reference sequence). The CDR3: CAAQGQARSEQYF. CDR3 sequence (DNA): TGTGCTGCTCAGGGGCAGGCTCGCTCCGAGCAGTACTTC.

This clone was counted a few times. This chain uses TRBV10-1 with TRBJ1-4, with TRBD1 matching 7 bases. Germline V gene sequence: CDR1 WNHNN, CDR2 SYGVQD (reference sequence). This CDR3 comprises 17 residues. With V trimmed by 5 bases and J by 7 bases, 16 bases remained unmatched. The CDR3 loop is CASSKIRGQRGGEKLFF. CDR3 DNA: TGCGCCAGCAGTAAGATCAGGGGACAGCGAGGAGGTGAAAAACTGTTTTTT.

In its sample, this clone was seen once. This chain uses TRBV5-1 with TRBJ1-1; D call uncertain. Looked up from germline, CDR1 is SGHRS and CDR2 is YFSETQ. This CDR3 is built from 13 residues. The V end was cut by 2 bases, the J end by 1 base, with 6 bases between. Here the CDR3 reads CASSLRGNTEAFF. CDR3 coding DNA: TGCGCCAGCAGCTTAAGAGGGAACACTGAAGCTTTCTTT.